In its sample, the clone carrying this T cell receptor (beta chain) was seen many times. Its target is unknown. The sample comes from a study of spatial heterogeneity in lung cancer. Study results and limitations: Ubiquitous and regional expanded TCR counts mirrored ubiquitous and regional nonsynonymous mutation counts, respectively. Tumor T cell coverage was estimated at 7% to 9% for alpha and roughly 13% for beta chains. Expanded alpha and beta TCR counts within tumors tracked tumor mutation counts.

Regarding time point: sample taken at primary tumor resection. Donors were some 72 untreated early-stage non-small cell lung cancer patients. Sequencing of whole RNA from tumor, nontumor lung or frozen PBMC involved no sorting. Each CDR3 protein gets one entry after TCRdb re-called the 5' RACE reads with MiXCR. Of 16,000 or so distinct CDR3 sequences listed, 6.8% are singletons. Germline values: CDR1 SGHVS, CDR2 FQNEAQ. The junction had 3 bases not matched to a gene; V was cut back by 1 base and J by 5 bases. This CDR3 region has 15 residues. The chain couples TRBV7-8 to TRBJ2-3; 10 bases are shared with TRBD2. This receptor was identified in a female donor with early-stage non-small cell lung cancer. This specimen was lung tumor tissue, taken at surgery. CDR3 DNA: TGTGCCAGCAGCTTAGAAGCGGGGGGGCAAGATACGCAGTATTTT. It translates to CASSLEAGGQDTQYF.